A single sample gave rise to the 27 T cell receptor beta chains below, sequenced in a study of cytomegalovirus exposure and HLA in healthy donors (TCRdb year 2017). Library creation used the immunoSEQ multiplex PCR assay. The multiplex PCR relied on a mix of 60 forward primers for TCR Vbeta segments and 13 reverse primers for TCR Jbeta segments. Not all clones reach the TCRdb copy of this immuneACCESS table, which keeps in-frame sequences only. Checked studies attribute under half of the gap to unresolved V genes and leave the rest unexplained. This sample gives under 200,000 clones in total; 84% of them show up just once. The top ten hold under 0.4% of the sample. The sample comprised PBMCs. The receptors stem from a boy between 2 and 10 years old in good health and CMV-seronegative.

CDR3 region: CASSQNGTSGTRGDTQYF. The DNA of the CDR3 is TGCGCCAGCAGCCAAAACGGGACTAGCGGAACCCGCGGAGATACGCAGTATTTT. The chain employs TRBV4-1 and TRBJ2-3; 11 positions agree with TRBD2. This CDR3 is built from 18 residues. The V gene's germline CDR1 is MGHRA and CDR2 YSYEKL. Trimming took 2 bases from V and 5 from J; bases not matched to a gene: 12.

This sequence joins TRBV11-2 and TRBJ1-1, with D maybe TRBD1 (5 bases). Germline assignment: CDR1 SGHAT and CDR2 FQNNGV. The CDR3 has 14 residues. With 5 bases removed from V and 4 bases from J, the gap between germline ends came to 14 bases. CDR3 amino acids: CASSPLAGLTEAFF. As DNA, the CDR3 is TGTGCCAGCAGCCCTTTGGCAGGGCTCACTGAAGCTTTCTTT.

This chain uses TRBV10-1 with TRBJ2-1; D might be TRBD1 (5 bases). This CDR3 has 15 amino acids. Per the germline V gene, CDR1 is WNHNN and CDR2 is SYGVQD (reference sequence). With 2 bases removed from V and 1 base from J, the gap between germline ends came to 9 bases. Written as DNA, the CDR3 is TGCGCCAGCAGTGAGGTTGGGGCATCCTACAATGAGCAGTTCTTC. Translated, it gives CASSEVGASYNEQFF.

This clone came up once. The chain combines TRBV10-1 with TRBJ2-7; the match to TRBD2 covers 10 bases. V gave up 3 bases and J gave up 3 bases; unmatched junction bases: 2. The germline V gene encodes CDR1 WNHNN and CDR2 SYGVQD (reference sequence). This CDR3 has 14 amino acids. For the CDR3, the DNA is TGCGCCAGCAGTGATATAGCGGGAGGCTACGAGCAGTACTTC. Amino acid sequence: CASSDIAGGYEQYF.

The chain employs TRBV7-9 and TRBJ1-5; no firm D call. Looked up from germline, CDR1 is SEHNR and CDR2 is FQNEAQ (reference sequence). V dropped 1 base and J dropped 3 bases, with 7 bases sitting between them. The CDR3 extends over 14 amino acids. The CDR3 bases are TGTGCCAGCAGCTTAGACGGGGTCAATCAGCCCCAGCATTTT. Protein product: CASSLDGVNQPQHF. The full variable domain, completed using reference TRBV7-9 and TRBJ1-5, is DTGVSQNPRHKITKRGQNVTFRCDPISEHNRLYWYRQTLGQGPEFLTYFQNEAQLEKSRLLSDRFSAERPKGSFSTLEIQRTEQGDSAMYLCASSLDGVNQPQHFGDGTRLSIL.

This chain uses TRBV5-1 with TRBJ2-1; a possible D gene is TRBD1 (6 bases). V dropped 7 bases and J dropped 6 bases, with 11 bases sitting between them. Germline V lookup: CDR1 SGHRS, CDR2 YFSETQ. This CDR3 contains 12 residues. The CDR3 DNA sequence: TGCGCCAGCGGTTCAGGGGTCAATGAGCAGTTCTTC. Amino acids: CASGSGVNEQFF. The entire variable domain, with the rest obtained from reference TRBV5-1 and TRBJ2-1, is as follows: KAGVTQTPRYLIKTRGQQVTLSCSPISGHRSVSWYQQTPGQGLQFLFEYFSETQRNKGNFPGRFSGRQFSNSRSEMNVSTLELGDSALYLCASGSGVNEQFFGPGTRLTVL.

The chain is built from TRBV5-8 and TRBJ1-1; D might be TRBD1 (5 bases). This CDR3 is 14 amino acids long. Per germline, CDR1 SGHTS and CDR2 YDEGEE. V gave up 0 bases and J gave up 8 bases, with 14 bases separating them. CDR3 region: CASSLGGAHREAFF. Written as DNA, the CDR3 is TGTGCCAGCAGCTTGGGTGGGGCCCATCGGGAAGCTTTCTTT.

J is TRBJ2-7 and V is TRBV6-6, with TRBD2 identical over 9 bases. The CDR3 totals 15 residues. V dropped 2 bases and J dropped 5; count of bases not matched to a gene: 7. Germline loops: CDR1 MNHNY, CDR2 SVGAGI (reference sequence). The CDR3 DNA follows: TGTGCCAGCAGTTACCCTAGCGGGGTCCACGACGAGCAGTACTTC. It specifies CASSYPSGVHDEQYF.

This clone was seen a handful of times. V gene TRBV7-9 combines with J gene TRBJ1-1; the D gene is possibly TRBD1 (5 bases). V was trimmed by 6 bases and J by 2 bases, leaving 10 bases between them. Germline V lookup: CDR1 SEHNR, CDR2 FQNEAQ (reference sequence). This CDR3 contains 13 residues. Written as DNA, the CDR3 is TGTGCCAGCAGGAGAGGACAAAACACTGAAGCTTTCTTT. Its translation is CASRRGQNTEAFF.

V usage is TRBV2 and J usage is TRBJ2-1, with D possibly TRBD1 on 5 matching bases. The CDR3 runs 14 residues. Trimming took 6 bases from V and 7 from J, leaving 16 bases between them. Looked up from germline, CDR1 is SNHLY and CDR2 is FYNNEI. CDR3 sequence (DNA): TGTGCCAGCAGCCCAGCCCCAGGGCCTAATGAGCAGTTCTTC. Translated: CASSPAPGPNEQFF. The full variable domain, in which reference TRBV2 and TRBJ2-1 provide the parts outside the CDR3, is EPEVTQTPSHQVTQMGQEVILRCVPISNHLYFYWYRQILGQKVEFLVSFYNNEISEKSEIFDDQFSVERPDGSNFTLKIRSTKLEDSAMYFCASSPAPGPNEQFFGPGTRLTVL.

The V gene is TRBV18, the J gene TRBJ1-5; tentatively, D is TRBD1 (5 bases). Germline-derived CDR1 and CDR2 are KGHSH and LQKENI. The CDR3 runs to 15 residues. The V end was cut by 5 bases, the J end by 2 bases, with 13 bases between. This CDR3 is CASSTQGDGNQPQHF. Written as DNA, the CDR3 is TGTGCCAGCTCAACTCAGGGTGACGGCAATCAGCCCCAGCATTTT. Full variable domain (remainder filled in from reference TRBV18 and TRBJ1-5): NAGVMQNPRHLVRRRGQEARLRCSPMKGHSHVYWYRQLPEEGLKFMVYLQKENIIDESGMPKERFSAEFPKEGPSILRIQQVVRGDSAAYFCASSTQGDGNQPQHFGDGTRLSIL.

The chain employs TRBV15 and TRBJ2-7, with D tentatively TRBD1 (6 bases). The CDR3 runs 16 residues. V shed 5 bases and J shed 5 bases, with 22 bases lying between them. Germline CDR1 and CDR2: LNHNV and YYDKDF (reference sequence). DNA of the CDR3: TGTGCCACCAGCTCGGCAACTCGGGACAAGGACGACGAGCAGTACTTC. Residues: CATSSATRDKDDEQYF.

This chain joins TRBV19 and TRBJ2-7; 9 bases are shared with TRBD1. From germline, CDR1 is LNHDA and CDR2 SQIVND (reference sequence). The CDR3 sequence is 16 residues long. J was trimmed by 2 bases and V by 0 bases; bases with no gene match: 5. The DNA for the CDR3 is TGTGCCAGTAGTATAGACCCGGACAGGGGACCCTACGAGCAGTACTTC. Translating it yields CASSIDPDRGPYEQYF.

The V call is TRBV7-9, the J call TRBJ1-3; D might be TRBD1 (6 bases). This CDR3 is 16 amino acids long. In germline, CDR1 is SEHNR, CDR2 FQNEAQ (reference sequence). Trimming stripped 2 bases from V and 3 bases from J, with 14 bases between. CDR3 DNA: TGTGCCAGCAGCTTATATTCGGGACAAGGTGGAAACACCATATATTTT. This gives the protein CASSLYSGQGGNTIYF. Variable domain in full (rest from reference TRBV7-9 and TRBJ1-3): DTGVSQNPRHKITKRGQNVTFRCDPISEHNRLYWYRQTLGQGPEFLTYFQNEAQLEKSRLLSDRFSAERPKGSFSTLEIQRTEQGDSAMYLCASSLYSGQGGNTIYFGEGSWLTVV.

J is TRBJ2-5 and V is TRBV9; D possibly corresponds to TRBD2 (6 bases). Germline V gene lookup returns CDR1 SGDLS and CDR2 YYNGEE. This CDR3 is 16 amino acids long. V shed 0 bases and J shed 2 bases, with 14 bases lying between them. The CDR3 region has the DNA TGTGCCAGCAGCGTAGATCGGGAGACCATGCAAGAGACCCAGTACTTC. Protein sequence: CASSVDRETMQETQYF.

Here the CDR3 reads CASSLRFRYNEQFF. CDR3 coding DNA: TGTGCCAGCAGTTTAAGGTTCAGGTACAATGAGCAGTTCTTC. The V and J genes are TRBV28 and TRBJ2-1; D remains ambiguous. CDR1 and CDR2 (germline): MDHEN, SYDVKM. Between the trimmed V and J ends, which lost 2 bases and 4 bases, there was a span of 9 bases. The CDR3 extends over 14 amino acids.

J is TRBJ1-4 and V is TRBV19; 11 bases match TRBD1. Germline CDR1 LNHDA, CDR2 SQIVND (reference sequence). The CDR3 sequence is 17 residues long. Trimming at V came to 5 bases and at J to 0 bases, leaving 5 bases not matched to a gene. The CDR3 loop is CASSPRTGGATNEKLFF. CDR3 nucleotides: TGTGCCAGTAGTCCCAGGACAGGGGGCGCAACTAATGAAAAACTGTTTTTT. Complete variable domain (other parts from reference TRBV19 and TRBJ1-4): DGGITQSPKYLFRKEGQNVTLSCEQNLNHDAMYWYRQDPGQGLRLIYYSQIVNDFQKGDIAEGYSVSREKKESFPLTVTSAQKNPTAFYLCASSPRTGGATNEKLFFGSGTQLSVL.

The rearrangement uses TRBV6-1 and TRBJ2-7, with D possibly being TRBD2 (5 bases). V lost 6 bases and J lost 4, with 13 bases in between. This CDR3 spans 13 amino acids. Germline V gene sequence: CDR1 MNHNS, CDR2 SASEGT. The DNA of the CDR3 is TGTGCCAGCAGGCCGGTGGGAGCTTACGAGCAGTACTTC. Protein sequence: CASRPVGAYEQYF.

The chain couples TRBV10-3 to TRBJ2-7; the match to TRBD2 covers 7 bases. Germline trimming cut 4 bases from V and 6 bases from J; bases unmatched to any gene: 3. The CDR3 is 12 amino acids. Germline values: CDR1 ENHRY, CDR2 SYGVKD. The CDR3 protein is CAISGTSREQYF. CDR3 nucleotide sequence: TGTGCCATCAGTGGGACTAGTCGCGAGCAGTACTTC.

The CDR3 nucleotides read TGTGCCAGCATGGGTGGGGGACGACAGGGTTCCTACGAGCAGTACTTC. It encodes CASMGGGRQGSYEQYF. This chain links TRBV2 with TRBJ2-7, with 7 bases that match TRBD1. CDR1 and CDR2 (germline): SNHLY, FYNNEI. The CDR3 sequence is 16 residues long. Trimming cost V 7 bases and J 1 base; bases outside gene matches: 13.

The CDR3: CASSVPDRAIYEQYF. The CDR3 region has the DNA TGTGCCAGCAGTGTCCCGGACAGGGCAATCTACGAGCAGTACTTC. The V gene is TRBV2, the J gene TRBJ2-7; 8 bases line up with TRBD1. The CDR3 totals 15 residues. After removal of 4 bases from V and 3 bases from J, the junction contained 8 bases not matched to a gene. Germline V CDR1 and CDR2: SNHLY, FYNNEI.

This chain links TRBV20-1 with TRBJ2-2; D remains ambiguous. The CDR3 consists of 11 residues. Germline V gene sequence: CDR1 DFQATT, CDR2 SNEGSKA (reference sequence). Trimming removed 5 bases at V and 7 bases at J, with 8 bases between. The CDR3 reads CSALSDGELFF. CDR3 DNA sequence: TGCAGTGCTCTCAGTGACGGGGAGCTGTTTTTT.

This clone was detected a few times. In the same sample, other DNA sequences code for this CDR3. The DNA of the CDR3 is TGTGCCAGCAGTTCAGGGGTGGGCAATCAGCCCCAGCATTTT. It yields the protein CASSSGVGNQPQHF. The chain carries TRBV28 and TRBJ1-5, with a tentative D call TRBD1 (6 bases). Germline CDR1 MDHEN, CDR2 SYDVKM. The CDR3 length is 14 residues. Trimming stripped 4 bases from V and 2 bases from J, with 9 bases between.

The rearrangement links TRBV6-1 to TRBJ1-2, with 9 bases lining up with TRBD1. J was trimmed by 6 bases and V by 2 bases; bases with no gene match: 7. The CDR3 extends over 15 amino acids. The V gene's germline CDR1 is MNHNS and CDR2 SASEGT. Written as DNA, the CDR3 is TGTGCCAGCAGTGAACGAGGGGACAGGGTTGATGGCTACACCTTC. As protein: CASSERGDRVDGYTF.

This chain joins TRBV19 and TRBJ1-1; the D is unclear. V lost 6 bases and J lost 1, with 12 bases in between. The germline gives CDR1 LNHDA, CDR2 SQIVND (reference sequence). The CDR3 is 14 residues long. Here the CDR3 reads CASSISGSNTEAFF. The CDR3 bases are TGTGCCAGTAGCATTTCGGGGTCGAACACTGAAGCTTTCTTT.

This clone was recorded only once. CDR3 DNA sequence: TGTGCCAGCAGCCAATTATTGCCGGGACTAGCGGGCTACTACAATGAGCAGTTCTTC. Protein product: CASSQLLPGLAGYYNEQFF. This rearrangement joins TRBV7-9 to TRBJ2-1; TRBD2 aligns across 12 bases. Germline V gene data show CDR1 as SEHNR and CDR2 as FQNEAQ (reference sequence). V shed 5 bases, J shed 3 bases, and the junction held 14 bases outside the gene matches. The CDR3 is made up of 19 amino acids.

The chain combines TRBV29-1 with TRBJ2-4, with 7 bases aligning to TRBD1. V dropped 7 bases and J dropped 1; count of bases not matched to a gene: 4. This CDR3 region has 13 residues. Germline assignment: CDR1 SQVTM and CDR2 ANQGSEA. The CDR3 bases are TGCAGCGCAGGGGGTCAGGCCAAAAACATTCAGTACTTC. It specifies CSAGGQAKNIQYF.